The 13 T cell receptor beta chains below were found in one sample sequenced in a study of shared clonotypes between healthy human individuals. TCRdb keeps only in-frame clones here, not all; method: immunoSEQ multiplex PCR. The repertoire includes some 320,000 clones, around 87% of them detected once, and around 16% sits in the top ten. The sample comprised memory CD8+ T cells sorted from blood. Subset specified: CD45RO+ cells pooled with CCR7-negative TemRA cells. These receptors all come from a man aged 18 to 29 in good health.

The chain is built from TRBV30 and TRBJ1-4; D is uncertain. Germline loops: CDR1 GTSNPN, CDR2 SVGIG (reference sequence). The CDR3 sequence is 14 residues long. Trimming pared 1 base from V and 8 bases from J, leaving 14 bases between. DNA of the CDR3: TGTGCCTGGAGTGATGACTTTGATCGCGAAAAACTGTTTTTT. This gives the protein CAWSDDFDREKLFF.

V gene TRBV9 combines with J gene TRBJ2-1; D tentatively fits TRBD1 or TRBD2 (6 bases each). This CDR3 is 16 amino acids long. Germline assignment: CDR1 SGDLS and CDR2 YYNGEE. V lost 1 base and J lost 2, with 13 bases in between. In DNA form, the CDR3 reads TGTGCCAGCAGCGTATCCGGAGGGGGGACCTACAATGAGCAGTTCTTC. The encoded protein is CASSVSGGGTYNEQFF.

V gene TRBV6-8 combines with J gene TRBJ1-6; possibly TRBD1 for D (6 bases). Germline CDR1 and CDR2: MNHGY and SAAAGT. The germline V and J ends were trimmed by 6 bases and 7 bases, with 13 bases remaining between them. CDR3 size: 14 residues. The CDR3 loop reads CASRRDIQNSPLHF. In DNA form, the CDR3 reads TGTGCCAGCAGGCGGGACATACAAAATTCACCCCTCCACTTT.

This clone was recorded once. The V gene is TRBV5-6, the J gene TRBJ1-1; no clear D. The CDR3 is 12 amino acids. With 3 bases removed from V and 7 bases from J, the gap between germline ends came to 10 bases. Germline V lookup: CDR1 SGHDT, CDR2 YYEEEE. CDR3 coding DNA: TGTGCCAGCAGCTACGGGCCAATTGAAGCTTTCTTT. Translated, it gives CASSYGPIEAFF.

The chain employs TRBV5-1 and TRBJ2-1; 11 nucleotides align to TRBD2. This CDR3 is built from 15 residues. From germline, CDR1 is SGHRS and CDR2 YFSETQ. The V segment lost 4 bases and the J segment 2 bases; nucleotides outside the gene matches: 2. The chain's CDR3 is CASSGTSGPYNEQFF. The CDR3 DNA is TGCGCCAGCAGCGGGACTAGCGGACCCTACAATGAGCAGTTCTTC.

The chain employs TRBV19 and TRBJ1-1; no firm D call. Trimming pared 1 base from V and 0 bases from J, leaving 3 bases between. The CDR3 extends over 13 amino acids. Germline lookup yields CDR1 LNHDA and CDR2 SQIVND (reference sequence). CDR3: CASSIAVNTEAFF. The CDR3 region has the DNA TGTGCCAGTAGTATAGCAGTGAACACTGAAGCTTTCTTT.

The rearrangement links TRBV27 to TRBJ1-1; 11 bases fit TRBD1. The CDR3 length is 14 residues. Trimming cost V 8 bases and J 7 bases; bases outside gene matches: 9. The germline CDR1 and CDR2 sequences are MNHEY and SMNVEV (reference sequence). Here the CDR3 reads CASGWTGGKSEAFF. The CDR3 DNA is TGTGCCAGCGGATGGACAGGGGGCAAGAGTGAAGCTTTCTTT.

The J gene is TRBJ2-7, the V gene TRBV15; 12 bases are a match to TRBD1. The CDR3 is made up of 16 amino acids. Germline lookup yields CDR1 LNHNV and CDR2 YYDKDF (reference sequence). The J segment lost 5 bases and the V segment lost 3 bases, leaving 8 bases of the junction unmatched. The chain's CDR3 is CATSSYPGQGADEQYF. Written as DNA, the CDR3 is TGTGCCACCAGCAGTTATCCGGGACAGGGGGCCGACGAGCAGTACTTC. Complete variable domain (other parts from reference TRBV15 and TRBJ2-7): DAMVIQNPRYQVTQFGKPVTLSCSQTLNHNVMYWYQQKSSQAPKLLFHYYDKDFNNEADTPDNFQSRRPNTSFCFLDIRSPGLGDTAMYLCATSSYPGQGADEQYFGPGTRLTVT.

The chain links TRBV11-2 to TRBJ1-2, with TRBD1 matching over 8 bases. This CDR3 is 16 amino acids long. V shed 4 bases, J shed 4 bases, and the junction held 11 bases outside the gene matches. The V gene's germline CDR1 is SGHAT and CDR2 FQNNGV. The CDR3 DNA follows: TGTGCCAGCAGCTCTCCCCGGACAGGGCTTTTCTATGGCTACACCTTC. Translated: CASSSPRTGLFYGYTF.

V gene TRBV13 combines with J gene TRBJ2-5; TRBD1 or TRBD2 may be the D gene (5 bases each). This CDR3 comprises 14 residues. Germline V gene lookup returns CDR1 PRHDT and CDR2 FYEKMQ (reference sequence). Trimming took 5 bases from V and 1 from J, leaving 11 bases between them. DNA for the CDR3: TGTGCCAGCAGCACCGGGACCACCCAAGAGACCCAGTACTTC. Translated, it gives CASSTGTTQETQYF.

The V and J genes are TRBV2 and TRBJ1-2, with 9 bases aligning to TRBD1. V was pared by 9 bases and J by 3 bases, with 8 bases of the junction left unmatched. CDR3 length equals 14 residues. Germline V gene lookup returns CDR1 SNHLY and CDR2 FYNNEI. Here the CDR3 reads CARTTGGGDYGYTF. The CDR3 nucleotides read TGTGCCAGAACAACAGGGGGCGGAGACTATGGCTACACCTTC.

This chain uses TRBV6-5 with TRBJ1-6, with TRBD1 matching over 10 bases. J lost 7 bases, V lost 7 bases, and 7 bases had no gene match. The CDR3 covers 15 residues. CDR1 and CDR2 from the germline V gene are MNHEY and SVGAGI. This CDR3 is CASKPWTGGNSPLHF. The CDR3 coding sequence is TGTGCCAGCAAACCTTGGACAGGGGGGAATTCACCCCTCCACTTT.

The chain is built from TRBV6-6 and TRBJ1-1, with a possible D match to TRBD1 (5 bases). Germline-derived CDR1 and CDR2 are MNHNY and SVGAGI (reference sequence). This CDR3 is built from 13 residues. Trimming took off 5 bases at V and 3 bases at J, with 10 bases between the two ends. CDR3 DNA sequence: TGTGCCAGCAGTACGGGGCCCGACACTGAAGCTTTCTTT. Its translation is CASSTGPDTEAFF.